The rows below give T cell receptor beta chains drawn from one sample of a study of CD8 T cells in Susac syndrome. TCRdb reanalysed the immunoSEQ multiplex PCR reads using MiXCR and keeps one entry per CDR3 protein. The sample holds roughly 80,000 distinct CDR3 sequences, around nine tenths seen once. The sample was CD8+ T cells from PBMCs. These receptors were obtained from a human donor with multiple sclerosis. Both conserved end residues are part of each CDR3. The order of the fields is V gene, J gene, clone size, D gene, CDR3 protein, CDR3 DNA. The D gene is left open where the match is weak. Clone size is not always given. Where it is, it says once, few, many or a class for expanded clones.

V gene: TRBV28
J gene: TRBJ2-7
clone size: -
D gene: TRBD2
CDR3 protein: CASRGLADSYEQYF
CDR3 DNA: TGTGCCAGCAGGGGACTAGCGGACTCCTACGAGCAGTACTTC

V gene: TRBV5-4
J gene: TRBJ1-1
clone size: -
D gene: TRBD1
CDR3 protein: CASSLELGLQGLMNTEAFF
CDR3 DNA: TGTGCCAGCAGCTTGGAGTTGGGGTTACAGGGGCTTATGAACACTGAAGCTTTCTTT

V gene: TRBV19
J gene: TRBJ2-1
clone size: -
D gene: TRBD2
CDR3 protein: CASSMGTSGPRQFF
CDR3 DNA: TGTGCCAGTAGTATGGGGACTAGCGGTCCTCGGCAGTTCTTC

V gene: TRBV6-5
J gene: TRBJ1-1
clone size: once
D gene: -
CDR3 protein: CASSPPGPEAFF
CDR3 DNA: TGTGCCAGCAGTCCCCCTGGACCTGAAGCTTTCTTT

V gene: TRBV13
J gene: TRBJ2-7
clone size: -
D gene: -
CDR3 protein: CASSLGGEGPAYEQYF
CDR3 DNA: TGTGCCAGCAGCTTAGGGGGGGAAGGTCCCGCCTACGAGCAGTACTTC

V gene: TRBV10-2
J gene: TRBJ2-7
clone size: -
D gene: -
CDR3 protein: CASSESPGYYEQYF
CDR3 DNA: TGCGCCAGCAGTGAGTCGCCAGGTTACTACGAGCAGTACTTC

V gene: TRBV9
J gene: TRBJ2-6
clone size: -
D gene: TRBD1
CDR3 protein: CASSFRGRVSGANVLTF
CDR3 DNA: TGTGCCAGCAGCTTCAGGGGGCGAGTTTCTGGGGCCAACGTCCTGACTTTC

V gene: TRBV19
J gene: TRBJ2-1
clone size: -
D gene: -
CDR3 protein: CASSIFGSNEQFF
CDR3 DNA: TGTGCCAGTAGTATATTTGGAAGCAATGAGCAGTTCTTC

V gene: TRBV5-1
J gene: TRBJ2-1
clone size: -
D gene: -
CDR3 protein: CASSPRWDSYNEQFF
CDR3 DNA: TGCGCCAGCAGCCCGCGCTGGGACTCCTACAATGAGCAGTTCTTC

V gene: TRBV18
J gene: TRBJ1-1
clone size: -
D gene: -
CDR3 protein: CASSQGPQMNTEAFF
CDR3 DNA: TGTGCCAGCTCACAGGGACCCCAGATGAACACTGAAGCTTTCTTT

V gene: TRBV27
J gene: TRBJ2-2
clone size: -
D gene: -
CDR3 protein: CASSLLRNTGELFF
CDR3 DNA: TGTGCCAGCAGTTTATTGCGGAACACCGGGGAGCTGTTTTTT

V gene: TRBV29-1
J gene: TRBJ2-3
clone size: -
D gene: -
CDR3 protein: CSVEDENTDTQYF
CDR3 DNA: TGCAGCGTTGAAGACGAGAACACAGATACGCAGTATTTT

V gene: TRBV5-6
J gene: TRBJ1-1
clone size: -
D gene: TRBD1
CDR3 protein: CASSFPTGGATEAFF
CDR3 DNA: TGTGCCAGCAGCTTCCCGACAGGGGGCGCGACTGAAGCTTTCTTT

V gene: TRBV7-2
J gene: TRBJ2-1
clone size: -
D gene: -
CDR3 protein: CASSPDNEQFF
CDR3 DNA: TGTGCCAGCAGCCCGGACAATGAGCAGTTCTTC

V gene: TRBV12-3/TRBV12-4
J gene: TRBJ2-3
clone size: -
D gene: TRBD2
CDR3 protein: CASSFAGGGGDTQYF
CDR3 DNA: TGTGCCAGCAGTTTTGCGGGGGGTGGAGGAGATACGCAGTATTTT

V gene: TRBV10-3
J gene: TRBJ2-1
clone size: -
D gene: -
CDR3 protein: CAISEPTDYNEQFF
CDR3 DNA: TGTGCCATCAGTGAACCGACGGATTACAATGAGCAGTTCTTC

V gene: TRBV27
J gene: TRBJ2-1
clone size: -
D gene: -
CDR3 protein: CASSSSLLSQQFF
CDR3 DNA: TGTGCCAGCAGTTCATCCCTCCTGAGTCAGCAGTTCTTC

V gene: TRBV24-1
J gene: TRBJ2-2
clone size: few
D gene: -
CDR3 protein: CATSGGHGGRNTGELFF
CDR3 DNA: TGTGCCACCAGTGGGGGTCACGGGGGGCGGAACACCGGGGAGCTGTTTTTT

V gene: TRBV11-2
J gene: TRBJ2-7
clone size: once
D gene: -
CDR3 protein: CASSIYPGAGETYEQYF
CDR3 DNA: TGTGCCAGCAGCATCTACCCTGGGGCAGGGGAAACCTACGAGCAGTACTTC

V gene: TRBV7-2
J gene: TRBJ1-5
clone size: -
D gene: -
CDR3 protein: CASSLVDLRSRGNQPQHF
CDR3 DNA: TGTGCCAGCAGCTTAGTAGACCTCCGCTCCCGGGGCAATCAGCCCCAGCATTTT

V gene: TRBV28
J gene: TRBJ2-7
clone size: -
D gene: -
CDR3 protein: CASSFDQFYEQYF
CDR3 DNA: TGTGCCAGCAGTTTTGACCAGTTCTACGAGCAGTACTTC

V gene: TRBV19
J gene: TRBJ2-5
clone size: once
D gene: -
CDR3 protein: CASSMTTLQETQYF
CDR3 DNA: TGTGCCAGTAGTATGACTACCCTCCAAGAGACCCAGTACTTC

V gene: TRBV6-1
J gene: TRBJ2-1
clone size: -
D gene: TRBD2
CDR3 protein: CASSAHIAGGGGHEQFF
CDR3 DNA: TGTGCCAGCAGTGCCCACATAGCGGGGGGCGGCGGCCATGAGCAGTTCTTC

V gene: TRBV30
J gene: TRBJ1-2
clone size: -
D gene: -
CDR3 protein: CAWSVPGREYAYGYTF
CDR3 DNA: TGTGCCTGGAGTGTACCGGGGAGGGAGTATGCCTATGGCTACACCTTC

V gene: TRBV27
J gene: TRBJ2-1
clone size: -
D gene: -
CDR3 protein: CASSPRRGSSYNEQFF
CDR3 DNA: TGTGCCAGCAGTCCACGACGGGGGAGCTCCTACAATGAGCAGTTCTTC

V gene: TRBV6-5
J gene: TRBJ2-7
clone size: -
D gene: -
CDR3 protein: CASSYRPGHPGEYEQYF
CDR3 DNA: TGTGCCAGCAGTTATCGGCCCGGGCATCCAGGGGAATACGAGCAGTACTTC

V gene: TRBV2
J gene: TRBJ1-3
clone size: -
D gene: -
CDR3 protein: CASPDGTIGGNTIYF
CDR3 DNA: TGTGCCAGCCCCGATGGGACGATAGGTGGAAACACCATATATTTT

V gene: TRBV20-1
J gene: TRBJ2-7
clone size: -
D gene: TRBD1
CDR3 protein: CSARGQGAYEQYF
CDR3 DNA: TGCAGTGCTAGAGGTCAGGGGGCTTACGAGCAGTACTTC

V gene: TRBV4-1
J gene: TRBJ1-1
clone size: -
D gene: TRBD1
CDR3 protein: CASSQPPGQGTEAFF
CDR3 DNA: TGCGCCAGCAGCCAACCGCCGGGACAGGGCACTGAAGCTTTCTTT

V gene: TRBV18
J gene: TRBJ2-1
clone size: -
D gene: TRBD2
CDR3 protein: CASSPLGSGSSYNEQFF
CDR3 DNA: TGTGCCAGCTCACCACTGGGTAGCGGGAGCTCCTACAATGAGCAGTTCTTC

V gene: TRBV7-9
J gene: TRBJ2-7
clone size: -
D gene: -
CDR3 protein: CASSSGPRYYEQYF
CDR3 DNA: TGTGCCAGCAGTTCGGGACCGCGATACTACGAGCAGTACTTC

V gene: TRBV2
J gene: TRBJ1-6
clone size: -
D gene: -
CDR3 protein: CASSVEEISYNSPLHF
CDR3 DNA: TGTGCCAGCAGTGTGGAGGAAATCTCCTATAATTCACCCCTCCACTTT

V gene: TRBV5-6
J gene: TRBJ1-5
clone size: -
D gene: -
CDR3 protein: CASSFGTPYSNQPQHF
CDR3 DNA: TGTGCCAGCAGCTTTGGGACGCCCTATAGCAATCAGCCCCAGCATTTT

V gene: TRBV5-6
J gene: TRBJ1-2
clone size: -
D gene: -
CDR3 protein: CASRMSGDYGYTF
CDR3 DNA: TGTGCCAGCAGAATGTCAGGGGACTATGGCTACACCTTC

V gene: TRBV27
J gene: TRBJ2-7
clone size: once
D gene: TRBD1
CDR3 protein: CASSLTGTGFYEQYF
CDR3 DNA: TGTGCCAGCAGTTTAACCGGGACAGGCTTCTACGAGCAGTACTTC

V gene: TRBV30
J gene: TRBJ2-7
clone size: -
D gene: -
CDR3 protein: CAWSWGALYEQYF
CDR3 DNA: TGTGCCTGGAGCTGGGGGGCCCTCTACGAGCAGTACTTC

V gene: TRBV20-1
J gene: TRBJ1-2
clone size: -
D gene: -
CDR3 protein: CSARVPNYGYTF
CDR3 DNA: TGCAGTGCTAGAGTACCCAACTATGGCTACACCTTC

V gene: TRBV20-1
J gene: TRBJ2-2
clone size: -
D gene: -
CDR3 protein: CSARDWREQTGELFF
CDR3 DNA: TGCAGTGCTAGAGATTGGAGGGAACAAACCGGGGAGCTGTTTTTT

V gene: TRBV5-6
J gene: TRBJ2-7
clone size: -
D gene: TRBD2
CDR3 protein: CASSVAGLYEQYF
CDR3 DNA: TGTGCCAGCAGCGTAGCGGGACTATACGAGCAGTACTTC

V gene: TRBV2
J gene: TRBJ2-1
clone size: -
D gene: -
CDR3 protein: CASLGAEALHEQFF
CDR3 DNA: TGTGCCAGCCTCGGTGCGGAGGCCTTACATGAGCAGTTCTTC

V gene: TRBV27
J gene: TRBJ1-6
clone size: -
D gene: -
CDR3 protein: CASSPWTETSPLHF
CDR3 DNA: TGTGCCAGCAGTCCATGGACGGAAACTTCACCCCTCCACTTT

V gene: TRBV9
J gene: TRBJ2-3
clone size: -
D gene: TRBD2
CDR3 protein: CATSGGGDTQYF
CDR3 DNA: TGTGCCACCTCGGGCGGGGGAGATACGCAGTATTTT

V gene: TRBV14
J gene: TRBJ2-2
clone size: -
D gene: -
CDR3 protein: CASSPTWGAGELFF
CDR3 DNA: TGTGCCAGCAGCCCCACGTGGGGGGCCGGGGAGCTGTTTTTT

V gene: TRBV2
J gene: TRBJ1-6
clone size: once
D gene: TRBD1
CDR3 protein: CASMGGQGSSPLHF
CDR3 DNA: TGTGCCAGCATGGGGGGACAGGGAAGCTCACCCCTCCACTTT

V gene: TRBV27
J gene: TRBJ2-5
clone size: once
D gene: -
CDR3 protein: CASSSLQGSWETQYF
CDR3 DNA: TGTGCCAGCAGTTCACTACAGGGTTCCTGGGAGACCCAGTACTTC

V gene: TRBV13
J gene: TRBJ1-2
clone size: -
D gene: -
CDR3 protein: CASSTGPNYGYTF
CDR3 DNA: TGTGCCAGCAGCACAGGCCCTAACTATGGCTACACCTTC

V gene: TRBV7-9
J gene: TRBJ1-1
clone size: -
D gene: -
CDR3 protein: CASSNFNTEAFF
CDR3 DNA: TGTGCCAGCAGCAATTTTAACACTGAAGCTTTCTTT

V gene: TRBV15
J gene: TRBJ2-1
clone size: -
D gene: -
CDR3 protein: CATSRVAGFSYNEQFF
CDR3 DNA: TGTGCCACCAGCAGAGTGGCAGGGTTCTCCTACAATGAGCAGTTCTTC

V gene: TRBV9
J gene: TRBJ2-3
clone size: few
D gene: -
CDR3 protein: CASSVGGSGDTQYF
CDR3 DNA: TGTGCCAGCAGCGTAGGTGGGTCGGGAGATACGCAGTATTTT

V gene: TRBV19
J gene: TRBJ1-5
clone size: -
D gene: TRBD1
CDR3 protein: CASSTGQGFGQPQHF
CDR3 DNA: TGTGCCAGTAGCACGGGACAGGGGTTCGGACAGCCCCAGCATTTT

V gene: TRBV28
J gene: TRBJ1-3
clone size: -
D gene: -
CDR3 protein: CASLPARGTGNTIYF
CDR3 DNA: TGTGCCAGCCTCCCCGCCCGGGGCACTGGAAACACCATATATTTT

V gene: TRBV27
J gene: TRBJ2-1
clone size: -
D gene: TRBD2
CDR3 protein: CASSSGTSGDNEQFF
CDR3 DNA: TGTGCCAGCAGTAGCGGGACTAGCGGCGACAATGAGCAGTTCTTC

V gene: TRBV12-5
J gene: TRBJ2-1
clone size: -
D gene: -
CDR3 protein: CASGLVVRQSRSYNEQFF
CDR3 DNA: TGTGCTAGTGGTTTGGTGGTCCGACAGTCCCGCTCCTACAATGAGCAGTTCTTC

V gene: TRBV5-1
J gene: TRBJ1-1
clone size: few
D gene: -
CDR3 protein: CASRRTSGNTEAFF
CDR3 DNA: TGCGCCAGCAGACGTACAAGCGGGAACACTGAAGCTTTCTTT

V gene: TRBV24-1
J gene: TRBJ2-5
clone size: -
D gene: TRBD1
CDR3 protein: CATSDSQGSRETQYF
CDR3 DNA: TGTGCCACCAGTGATTCACAGGGGTCGAGGGAGACCCAGTACTTC